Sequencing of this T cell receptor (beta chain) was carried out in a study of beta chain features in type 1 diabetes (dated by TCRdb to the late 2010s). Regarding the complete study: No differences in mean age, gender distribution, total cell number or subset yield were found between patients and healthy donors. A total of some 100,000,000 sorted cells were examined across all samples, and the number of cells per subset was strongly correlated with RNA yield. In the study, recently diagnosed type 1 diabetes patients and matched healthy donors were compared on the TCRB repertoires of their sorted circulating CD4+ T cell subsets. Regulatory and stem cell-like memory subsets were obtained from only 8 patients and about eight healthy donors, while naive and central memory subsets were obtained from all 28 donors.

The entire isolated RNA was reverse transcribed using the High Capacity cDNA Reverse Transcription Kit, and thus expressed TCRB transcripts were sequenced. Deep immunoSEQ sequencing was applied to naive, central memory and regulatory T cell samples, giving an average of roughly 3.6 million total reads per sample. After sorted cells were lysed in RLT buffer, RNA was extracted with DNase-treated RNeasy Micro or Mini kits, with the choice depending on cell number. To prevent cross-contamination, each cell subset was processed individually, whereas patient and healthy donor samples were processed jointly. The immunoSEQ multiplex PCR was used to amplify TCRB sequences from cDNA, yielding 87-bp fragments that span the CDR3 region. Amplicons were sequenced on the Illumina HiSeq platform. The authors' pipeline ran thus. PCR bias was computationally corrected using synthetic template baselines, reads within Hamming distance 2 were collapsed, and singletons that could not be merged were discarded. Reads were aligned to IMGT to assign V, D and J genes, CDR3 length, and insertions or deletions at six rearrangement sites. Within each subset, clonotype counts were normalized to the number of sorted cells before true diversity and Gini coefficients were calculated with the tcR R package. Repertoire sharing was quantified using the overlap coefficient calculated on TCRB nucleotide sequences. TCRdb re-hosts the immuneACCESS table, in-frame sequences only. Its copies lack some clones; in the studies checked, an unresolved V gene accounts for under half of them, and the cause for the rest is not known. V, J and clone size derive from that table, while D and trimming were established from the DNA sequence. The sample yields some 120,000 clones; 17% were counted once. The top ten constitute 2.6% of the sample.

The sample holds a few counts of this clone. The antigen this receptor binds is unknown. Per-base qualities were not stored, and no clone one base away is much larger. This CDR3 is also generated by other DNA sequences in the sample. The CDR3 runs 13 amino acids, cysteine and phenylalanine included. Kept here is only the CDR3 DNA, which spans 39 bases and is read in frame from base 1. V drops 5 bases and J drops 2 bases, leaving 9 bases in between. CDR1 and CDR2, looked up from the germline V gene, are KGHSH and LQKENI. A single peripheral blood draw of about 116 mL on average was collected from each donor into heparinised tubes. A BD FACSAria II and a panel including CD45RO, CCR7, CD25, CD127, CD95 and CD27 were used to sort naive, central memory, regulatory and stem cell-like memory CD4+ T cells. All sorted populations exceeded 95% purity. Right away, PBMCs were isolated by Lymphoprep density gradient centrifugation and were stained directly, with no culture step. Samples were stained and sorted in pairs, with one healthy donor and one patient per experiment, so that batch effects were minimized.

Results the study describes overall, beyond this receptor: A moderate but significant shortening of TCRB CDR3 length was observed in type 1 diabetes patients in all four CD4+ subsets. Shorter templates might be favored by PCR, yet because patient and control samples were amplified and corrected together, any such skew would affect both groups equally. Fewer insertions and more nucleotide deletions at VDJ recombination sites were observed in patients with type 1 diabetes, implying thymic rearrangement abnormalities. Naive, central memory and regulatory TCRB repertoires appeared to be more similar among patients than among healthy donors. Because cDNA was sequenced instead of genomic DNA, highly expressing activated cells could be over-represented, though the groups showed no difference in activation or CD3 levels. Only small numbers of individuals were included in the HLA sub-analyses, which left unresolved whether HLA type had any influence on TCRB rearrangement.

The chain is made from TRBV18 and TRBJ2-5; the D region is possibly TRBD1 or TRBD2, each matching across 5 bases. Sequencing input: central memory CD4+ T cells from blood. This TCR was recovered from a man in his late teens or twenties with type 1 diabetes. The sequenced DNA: TGTGCCAGCTCATCGGGGCATCAAGAGACCCAGTACTTC. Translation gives CASSSGHQETQYF.